Below are 13 T cell receptor beta chains sequenced from a single sample in a study of blood T cell repertoires in COVID-19. Clones were sequenced by immunoSEQ multiplex PCR, and TCRdb holds only the in-frame ones, with some missing. The table has approximately 30,000 clones, roughly nine tenths seen once; the top ten hold 4.5% to 6%. Sequencing used peripheral blood. Receptors were obtained from a human donor in a cohort sampled during active COVID-19.

The chain links TRBV6-1 to TRBJ2-4; 12 bases map to TRBD2. The V segment lost 4 bases and the J segment 8 bases; nucleotides outside the gene matches: 9. The CDR3 runs 16 residues. The germline gives CDR1 MNHNS, CDR2 SASEGT. The CDR3 DNA reads as TGTGCCAGCAGTGCTAGCGGGGGGGCCGACGGATACATTCAGTACTTC. Its translation is CASSASGGADGYIQYF.

This clone appeared a few times. DNA for the CDR3: TGTGCCAGCAGTTACTCTCGGAGTAACACTGAAGCTTTCTTT. Translation gives CASSYSRSNTEAFF. This chain uses TRBV6-5 with TRBJ1-1; D is uncertain. CDR3 length: 14 amino acids. The germline gives CDR1 MNHEY, CDR2 SVGAGI. V gave up 0 bases and J gave up 2 bases, with 7 bases separating them.

This clone has a single count. This chain connects TRBV30 to TRBJ2-3; 9 nucleotides align to TRBD2. V lost 1 base and J lost 0; bases outside the gene matches: 17. The germline gives CDR1 GTSNPN, CDR2 SVGIG (reference sequence). The length of the CDR3 is 20 residues. CDR3 coding DNA: TGTGCCTGGAGTGCCCTCGGACTAGCGCCAAACATAGGTAGCACAGATACGCAGTATTTT. This sequence encodes CAWSALGLAPNIGSTDTQYF.

V gene TRBV19 combines with J gene TRBJ2-5; 10 nucleotides match TRBD2. Per the germline V gene, CDR1 is LNHDA and CDR2 is SQIVND (reference sequence). The CDR3 spans 15 residues. Losses at the gene ends were 5 bases for V and 0 bases for J; bases not matched to a gene: 3. The CDR3 DNA sequence: TGTGCCAGTAGTGCGGGACTAGCGAACCAAGAGACCCAGTACTTC. Translating gives CASSAGLANQETQYF. Based on the CDR3 plus reference TRBV19 and TRBJ2-5, the full variable domain is DGGITQSPKYLFRKEGQNVTLSCEQNLNHDAMYWYRQDPGQGLRLIYYSQIVNDFQKGDIAEGYSVSREKKESFPLTVTSAQKNPTAFYLCASSAGLANQETQYFGPGTRLLVL.

The chain uses TRBV24-1 and TRBJ1-5; possible D gene TRBD1, 6 bases. From germline, CDR1 is KGHDR and CDR2 SFDVKD. V lost 9 bases, J lost 1 base, and 12 bases lay in between. The CDR3 sequence is 14 residues long. CDR3: CATHTGLSNQPQHF. The CDR3 DNA follows: TGTGCCACCCATACAGGGTTGAGCAATCAGCCCCAGCATTTT.

The count of this clone is one. The rearrangement links TRBV21-1 to TRBJ2-7; the tabulated D call, TRBD2, remains unverified against the DNA. TRBV21-1 is labeled a pseudogene. The CDR3 spans 9 residues. The chain's CDR3 is CASSNGQYV. CDR3 nucleotide sequence: TGTGCCAGCAGCAACGGGCAGTACGTC.

The chain is built from TRBV14 and TRBJ2-1; no reliable D call. Germline-derived CDR1 and CDR2 are SGHDN and FVKESK. Trimming removed 0 bases at V and 5 bases at J, with 8 bases between. The CDR3 has 14 amino acids. CDR3 residues: CASSQDRSNNEQFF. The CDR3 nucleotides are TGTGCCAGCAGCCAAGATCGGAGTAACAATGAGCAGTTCTTC.

The chain uses TRBV3-1 (or the pseudogene TRBV3-2) and TRBJ2-1; TRBD2 matches at 12 bases. CDR1 LGHDT and CDR2 YNNKEL come from the germline V gene (reference sequence). The CDR3 length is 15 residues. With V trimmed by 5 bases and J by 7 bases, 6 bases remained unmatched. The CDR3 DNA reads TGTGCCAGCAGCTTTGGACTAGCGGGGACGAATGAGCAGTTCTTC. Translated, it gives CASSFGLAGTNEQFF.

V and J are TRBV19 and TRBJ2-1; D perhaps matches TRBD1 (6 bases). The CDR3 is 17 residues long. Trimming removed 9 bases from V and 7 bases from J, with 28 bases in between. CDR1 and CDR2 from the germline V gene are LNHDA and SQIVND (reference sequence). The CDR3 DNA reads as TGTGCCAGCACCCCGAGTCGAACAGGGAAAGTATGGAATGAGCAGTTCTTC. Encoded protein: CASTPSRTGKVWNEQFF.

This clone was seen only once. V is TRBV10-3 and J is TRBJ2-5; 10 bases are a match to TRBD2. J gave up 3 bases and V 5 bases, and 0 bases lay outside the gene matches. Germline values: CDR1 ENHRY, CDR2 SYGVKD. CDR3 length: 13 residues. The chain's CDR3 is CAISLAGEETQYF. The CDR3 DNA sequence: TGTGCCATCAGTCTAGCGGGAGAAGAGACCCAGTACTTC.

The rearrangement links TRBV27 to TRBJ2-6; 8 bases align to TRBD2. CDR3 length: 18 residues. Unmatched junction bases numbered 9, after V lost 5 bases and J lost 0 bases. CDR1 MNHEY and CDR2 SMNVEV come from the germline V gene (reference sequence). The CDR3 sequence: CASSPGLASPSGANVLTF. CDR3 sequence (DNA): TGTGCCAGCAGTCCTGGACTAGCCTCCCCCTCTGGGGCCAACGTCCTGACTTTC.

This chain connects TRBV4-3 to TRBJ2-6; D is possibly TRBD1 (6 bases). V lost 5 bases, J lost 0 bases, and 11 bases lay in between. There are 16 residues in the CDR3. Germline-derived CDR1 and CDR2 are LGHNA and YSLEER. CDR3 loop: CASSGTSISGANVLTF. As DNA, the CDR3 is TGCGCCAGCAGCGGGACATCTATCTCTGGGGCCAACGTCCTGACTTTC.

V and J are TRBV3-1 (or the pseudogene TRBV3-2) and TRBJ1-1; D possibly corresponds to TRBD1 (5 bases). The germline V and J ends were trimmed by 1 base and 6 bases, with 9 bases remaining between them. The CDR3 consists of 13 residues. CDR1 is LGHDT and CDR2 is YNNKEL in the germline V gene (reference sequence). As DNA, the CDR3 is TGTGCCAGCAGCCAAGTTACGACAGCTGAAGCTTTCTTT. Protein: CASSQVTTAEAFF.